Included here is one TCR beta chain sequence, with context. This sample is part of a study of blood T cell repertoires in COVID-19. V lost 2 bases to trimming and J lost 6 bases; unmatched junction nucleotides: 14. The CDR3 runs 18 residues. Looked up from germline, CDR1 is SEHNR and CDR2 is FQNEAQ (reference sequence). Recovery meant two consecutive negative NP/OP PCR tests, professional clearance, or resolved symptoms. Methods used by the authors: Reference gene primer amplification gave nucleated cell count estimates. The protocol was immunoSEQ multiplex PCR, while the TCRdb copy is restricted to in-frame clones and leaves out a portion. That table is the source of V, J and clone size, and D and trimming were worked out from the DNA. The profile covers a few hundred thousand clones, with 70% to 90% appearing a single time and approximately 1.8% taken by the ten largest.

The TCR was taken from a woman aged 40 to 50 who had recovered from COVID-19. The V call is TRBV7-9, the J call TRBJ2-2; 8 bases fit TRBD1. Sequenced: PBMCs or T cells enriched from blood (not recorded which). The DNA of the CDR3 is TGTGCCAGCAGCTTAAGATCTCCGGACAGGGTTTTGCCCGGGGAGCTGTTTTTT. It codes for CASSLRSPDRVLPGELFF.